This is a list of T cell receptor beta chains from one sample in a study of shared clonotypes between healthy human individuals. Sequenced by immunoSEQ multiplex PCR; TCRdb stores in-frame clones only, minus some. The table lists about a million clones, under 80% of them singletons. The source material was memory CD4+ T cells sorted from blood. These TCRs come from a man aged 18 to 35 in good health. The CDR3 runs from the conserved cysteine through the conserved F or W. The order of the fields is V gene, D gene, clone size, J gene, CDR3 protein, CDR3 DNA. The D gene is left open where the match is weak. Clone size is not always given. Where it is, it says once, few, many or a class for expanded clones.

V: TRBV27; D: .; size: .; J: TRBJ1-5; CDR3: CASSPREVPYIRNQPQHF; DNA: TGTGCCAGCAGTCCCCGAGAAGTCCCCTATATTCGCAATCAGCCCCAGCATTTT
V: TRBV7-9; D: .; size: .; J: TRBJ2-2; CDR3: CASKESRGTGELFF; DNA: TGTGCCAGCAAAGAATCTCGGGGCACCGGGGAGCTGTTTTTT
V: TRBV4-1; D: TRBD1; size: .; J: TRBJ2-5; CDR3: CASSQATGGWETQYF; DNA: TGCGCCAGCAGCCAGGCGACAGGGGGTTGGGAGACCCAGTACTTC
V: TRBV28; D: TRBD1; size: .; J: TRBJ1-2; CDR3: CASRQGALGYTF; DNA: TGTGCCAGCAGACAGGGGGCGTTGGGCTACACCTTC
V: TRBV6-5; D: .; size: few; J: TRBJ1-1; CDR3: CASSYQEMNTEAFF; DNA: TGTGCCAGCAGTTACCAGGAGATGAACACTGAAGCTTTCTTT
V: TRBV7-9; D: TRBD1; size: .; J: TRBJ2-3; CDR3: CASSSSDRAYTDTQYF; DNA: TGTGCCAGCAGCTCGTCCGACAGGGCCTACACAGATACGCAGTATTTT
V: TRBV6-4; D: .; size: .; J: TRBJ1-2; CDR3: CASSDPNTARANYGYTF; DNA: TGTGCCAGCAGTGACCCCAACACGGCCCGAGCTAACTATGGCTACACCTTC
V: TRBV7-9; D: .; size: .; J: TRBJ1-2; CDR3: CASSLADTDGYTF; DNA: TGTGCCAGCAGCTTAGCAGACACGGATGGCTACACCTTC
V: TRBV18; D: TRBD1; size: .; J: TRBJ1-6; CDR3: CASSPQGQGENSPLHF; DNA: TGTGCCAGCTCACCACAGGGACAGGGGGAAAATTCACCCCTCCACTTT
V: TRBV7-2; D: TRBD2; size: .; J: TRBJ2-3; CDR3: CASSARTSGRVTDTQYF; DNA: TGTGCCAGCAGCGCCAGGACTAGCGGGAGGGTCACAGATACGCAGTATTTT
V: TRBV30; D: .; size: .; J: TRBJ2-6; CDR3: CAWRVGAGANVLTF; DNA: TGTGCCTGGAGAGTAGGGGCCGGGGCCAACGTCCTGACTTTC
V: TRBV5-1; D: .; size: .; J: TRBJ2-7; CDR3: CASSSGFGAFGSYEQYF; DNA: TGCGCCAGCAGCTCGGGTTTTGGGGCCTTCGGATCCTACGAGCAGTACTTC
V: TRBV5-1; D: .; size: .; J: TRBJ2-7; CDR3: CASSLVGLYEQYF; DNA: TGCGCCAGCAGCTTGGTGGGACTCTACGAGCAGTACTTC
V: TRBV19; D: TRBD1; size: once; J: TRBJ1-5; CDR3: CASSTYGQGNQPQHF; DNA: TGTGCCAGTAGTACTTACGGACAGGGCAATCAGCCCCAGCATTTT
V: TRBV6-5; D: TRBD1; size: .; J: TRBJ2-5; CDR3: CAIGRGPRETQYF; DNA: TGTGCCATCGGAAGGGGGCCGCGGGAGACCCAGTACTTC